Following are 24 T cell receptor beta chains from one sample sequenced in a study of blood T cell repertoires in COVID-19. Produced via immunoSEQ multiplex PCR; TCRdb's table is partial and in-frame only. The profile shows approximately 230,000 clones, around nine tenths of them singletons. The source material was PBMCs or T cells enriched from blood (not recorded which). These receptors came from a woman aged 18-29 years who had recovered from COVID-19.

The rearrangement uses TRBV2 and TRBJ2-3, with 7 nucleotides matching TRBD1. The CDR3 has 15 residues. With 6 bases clipped from V and 3 bases from J, the junction kept 9 bases outside the gene matches. Germline CDR1 is SNHLY and CDR2 is FYNNEI. The chain's CDR3 is CASRNQGVGTDTQYF. As DNA, the CDR3 is TGTGCCAGCAGAAACCAGGGGGTTGGGACAGATACGCAGTATTTT.

The CDR3 sequence: CASSLGQGGRFTNYGYTF. CDR3 DNA sequence: TGTGCCAGCAGCTTAGGACAGGGGGGGCGCTTCACTAACTATGGCTACACCTTC. The chain links TRBV7-2 to TRBJ1-2; 9 bases are a match to TRBD1. CDR1 is SGHTA and CDR2 is FQGNSA in the germline V gene. The length of the CDR3 is 18 residues. With V trimmed by 1 base and J by 0 bases, 9 bases remained unmatched.

The chain links TRBV18 to TRBJ2-7; D might be TRBD1 (6 bases). CDR3 size: 13 residues. The V gene's germline CDR1 is KGHSH and CDR2 LQKENI. V shed 4 bases and J shed 5 bases, with 12 bases lying between them. The CDR3 DNA follows: TGTGCCAGCTCACTAAGACAGGACCACGAGCAGTACTTC. As protein: CASSLRQDHEQYF.

This clone was recorded only once. This sequence joins TRBV4-2 and TRBJ2-5, with 9 bases aligning to TRBD1. Germline CDR1 LGHNA, CDR2 YNFKEQ. The CDR3 is made up of 16 amino acids. With 1 base clipped from V and 3 bases from J, the junction kept 6 bases outside the gene matches. CDR3 in amino acids: CASSQAVQGAEETQYF. As DNA, the CDR3 is TGTGCCAGCAGCCAAGCTGTACAGGGGGCTGAAGAGACCCAGTACTTC.

The chain combines TRBV18 with TRBJ2-5; D is perhaps TRBD1 (7 bases). From germline, CDR1 is KGHSH and CDR2 LQKENI. The CDR3 has 16 amino acids. Between the trimmed V and J ends, which lost 2 bases and 0 bases, there was a span of 13 bases. CDR3 in DNA: TGTGCCAGCTCACCAGGGCGGGACAGCCACCAAGAGACCCAGTACTTC. It yields the protein CASSPGRDSHQETQYF.

The gene calls are TRBV7-3 and TRBJ1-1, with D hard to call. Germline CDR1 and CDR2: SGHTA and FQGTGA. V gave up 5 bases and J gave up 3 bases, with 10 bases separating them. The CDR3 extends over 13 amino acids. The CDR3 bases are TGTGCCAGCAGCCCTTCGGGGTACACTGAAGCTTTCTTT. Protein: CASSPSGYTEAFF.

J is TRBJ1-5 and V is TRBV25-1; D ambiguous. The CDR3 loop spans 14 amino acids. Germline values: CDR1 MGHDK, CDR2 SYGVNS. V lost 2 bases and J 5 bases, leaving 10 bases between the germline ends. The CDR3 region is CASSETRAHQPQHF. In DNA form, the CDR3 reads TGTGCCAGCAGTGAAACCCGCGCCCATCAGCCCCAGCATTTT.

This clone was observed a single time. The V and J genes are TRBV7-2 and TRBJ1-5; D is perhaps TRBD1 (5 bases). Germline lookup yields CDR1 SGHTA and CDR2 FQGNSA. Trimming took off 3 bases at V and 2 bases at J, with 11 bases between the two ends. The CDR3 is made up of 15 amino acids. The CDR3 is CASSLRRDGNQPQHF. DNA of the CDR3: TGTGCCAGCAGCTTGAGGAGGGACGGCAATCAGCCCCAGCATTTT.

J is TRBJ1-5 and V is TRBV12-2; the table calls TRBD1, which could not be checked here. TRBV12-2 counts as a pseudogene. CDR3 length equals 18 residues. CDR3 residues: CASRLSYSGQGFCQPQHF. CDR3 sequence (DNA): TGTGCAAGTCGCCTCTCCTACTCGGGACAGGGGTTTTGTCAGCCCCAGCATTTT.

This rearrangement joins TRBV6-5 to TRBJ1-2; 7 positions match TRBD1. Germline V gene data show CDR1 as MNHEY and CDR2 as SVGAGI. The CDR3 has 16 amino acids. With 2 bases clipped from V and 5 bases from J, the junction kept 11 bases outside the gene matches. In DNA form, the CDR3 reads TGTGCCAGCAGTTACACACCCCGGGGACAGAAATATGGCTACACCTTC. This encodes CASSYTPRGQKYGYTF.

The table lists this clone with a few counts. This chain joins TRBV15 and TRBJ1-1; D is perhaps TRBD1 (5 bases). The V end lost 0 bases, the J end lost 6 bases, and 11 bases lay between the germline ends. This CDR3 is built from 14 residues. Germline V gene sequence: CDR1 LNHNV, CDR2 YYDKDF (reference sequence). This chain's CDR3 is CATSREEGAPEAFF. The CDR3, as DNA: TGTGCCACCAGCAGAGAAGAAGGGGCTCCTGAAGCTTTCTTT.

The V gene is TRBV18, the J gene TRBJ2-3; D is uncertain. Germline V gene data show CDR1 as KGHSH and CDR2 as LQKENI. V lost 3 bases and J lost 2, with 9 bases in between. There are 14 residues in the CDR3. The CDR3 loop reads CASSPGGYTDTQYF. In DNA form, the CDR3 reads TGTGCCAGCTCACCCGGCGGTTACACAGATACGCAGTATTTT.

This chain connects TRBV28 to TRBJ1-2; the D gene is possibly TRBD1 (5 bases). This CDR3 comprises 15 residues. CDR1 MDHEN and CDR2 SYDVKM come from the germline V gene. Trimming removed 5 bases at V and 2 bases at J, with 15 bases between. The CDR3 region is CASSGRGYQNYGYTF. CDR3 DNA: TGTGCCAGCAGTGGAAGGGGTTATCAAAACTATGGCTACACCTTC.

The chain couples TRBV29-1 to TRBJ1-2; D perhaps matches TRBD1 (5 bases). Per germline, CDR1 SQVTM and CDR2 ANQGSEA. The CDR3 has 13 amino acids. V was pared by 1 base and J by 4 bases, with 10 bases between. The CDR3 spells CSVEARGTYGYTF. The CDR3 nucleotides read TGCAGCGTTGAAGCGCGGGGGACCTATGGCTACACCTTC.

This clone has only one observation. V usage is TRBV29-1 and J usage is TRBJ2-7; possible D gene TRBD1, 6 bases. Between the trimmed V and J ends, which lost 3 bases and 4 bases, there was a span of 10 bases. Germline V gene lookup returns CDR1 SQVTM and CDR2 ANQGSEA. CDR3 length: 12 residues. CDR3 residues: CSVEGARYEQYF. As DNA, the CDR3 is TGCAGCGTTGAGGGGGCGCGGTACGAGCAGTACTTC.

This chain uses TRBV11-3 with TRBJ2-1; possible D gene TRBD2, 7 bases. The CDR3 runs to 17 residues. The germline V gene encodes CDR1 SGHNT and CDR2 YENEEA. Trimming took 2 bases from V and 7 from J, leaving 21 bases between them. CDR3 residues: CASSLRFAGASRNEQFF. CDR3 in DNA: TGTGCCAGCAGCTTAAGGTTCGCGGGGGCCTCGAGAAATGAGCAGTTCTTC.

The chain employs TRBV10-1 and TRBJ1-1; unclear D gene. Deletions cut 4 bases from V and 8 bases from J, with 14 bases between. Germline CDR1 and CDR2: WNHNN and SYGVQD (reference sequence). This CDR3 has 13 amino acids. CDR3 sequence reads: CASSANSVPEAFF. The CDR3, as DNA: TGCGCCAGCAGTGCAAACAGTGTGCCCGAAGCTTTCTTT.

The chain combines TRBV4-1 with TRBJ1-6, with 8 bases fitting TRBD1. The CDR3 is 19 residues long. The J segment lost 11 bases and the V segment lost 1 base, leaving 19 bases of the junction unmatched. Germline loops: CDR1 MGHRA, CDR2 YSYEKL. The chain's CDR3 is CASSQGMVAGQGRIAPLHF. The CDR3 bases are TGCGCCAGCAGCCAAGGCATGGTGGCCGGACAGGGTCGTATCGCACCCCTCCACTTT.

The CDR3 DNA reads TGTGCCAGCAGCTTAGATCCCGGGACAGGATATTTT. This sequence encodes CASSLDPGTGYF. The rearrangement links TRBV11-2 to TRBJ1-3, with 8 bases identical to TRBD1. The CDR3 runs 12 residues. Trimming removed 0 bases from V and 15 bases from J; junction bases left unmatched: 4. Germline CDR1 SGHAT, CDR2 FQNNGV. Supplemented by reference TRBV11-2 and TRBJ1-3, the full variable domain reads EAGVAQSPRYKIIEKRQSVAFWCNPISGHATLYWYQQILGQGPKLLIQFQNNGVVDDSQLPKDRFSAERLKGVDSTLKIQPAKLEDSAVYLCASSLDPGTGYFGEGSWLTVV.

The V and J genes are TRBV4-1 and TRBJ2-1, with 7 bases aligning to TRBD2. The CDR3 length is 15 residues. V was clipped by 4 bases and J by 0 bases; unmatched bases: 3. CDR1 and CDR2 (germline): MGHRA, YSYEKL. The CDR3 sequence: CASSREGSSYNEQFF. In DNA form, the CDR3 reads TGCGCCAGCAGCCGGGAGGGGAGCTCCTACAATGAGCAGTTCTTC.

The rearrangement links TRBV7-9 to TRBJ2-1, with 9 nucleotides matching TRBD1. The germline V gene has CDR1 SEHNR and CDR2 FQNEAQ (reference sequence). V trimming: 5 bases; J trimming: 4 bases; junction bases outside the gene matches: 15. CDR3 size: 18 residues. CDR3 in DNA: TGTGCCAGCAGCAACAAACGCACAGGGGGCGCGGCGTACAATGAGCAGTTCTTC. Protein product: CASSNKRTGGAAYNEQFF.

The V and J genes are TRBV2 and TRBJ2-1; 8 bases agree with TRBD2. The CDR3 contains 13 residues. Germline V gene sequence: CDR1 SNHLY, CDR2 FYNNEI. V shed 6 bases, J shed 9 bases, and the junction held 7 bases outside the gene matches. The CDR3 sequence is CASRGLVTGEQFF. The CDR3 nucleotides read TGTGCCAGCAGGGGACTAGTGACGGGTGAGCAGTTCTTC.

The gene calls are TRBV2 and TRBJ1-1; D is perhaps TRBD1 (5 bases). CDR3 length: 14 residues. Between the trimmed V and J ends, which lost 0 bases and 11 bases, there was a span of 16 bases. Per germline, CDR1 SNHLY and CDR2 FYNNEI. CDR3 loop: CASSEARDPQVAFF. The CDR3 bases are TGTGCCAGCAGTGAAGCGCGGGACCCTCAGGTGGCTTTCTTT.

V usage is TRBV7-9 and J usage is TRBJ1-1; D is possibly TRBD1 (6 bases). Looked up from germline, CDR1 is SEHNR and CDR2 is FQNEAQ (reference sequence). This CDR3 has 14 residues. With 5 bases removed from V and 10 bases from J, the gap between germline ends came to 20 bases. The DNA of the CDR3 is TGTGCCAGCAGCCCCCCGGCACAGGGCCGGCGAGCTTTCTTT. Translation gives CASSPPAQGRRAFF.